Below are 27 T cell receptor beta chains sequenced from a single sample in a study of shared clonotypes between healthy human individuals. Naive CD8 cells comprised CD45RO-negative, CCR7-positively selected cells, excluding terminally differentiated effector memory CD45RA+ cells. The assay was immunoSEQ multiplex PCR, and TCRdb's table has in-frame clones only and misses some. The repertoire holds about 2 million clones, with approximately 94% as singletons. Sequencing was done on a sample of naive CD8+ T cells sorted from blood. Receptor source: a man aged 18 to 30 in good health.

The V and J genes are TRBV11-1 and TRBJ1-1, with TRBD1 as a possible D gene (5 bases). CDR3 length: 14 amino acids. CDR1 and CDR2 from the germline V gene are SGHAT and FQDESV (reference sequence). Deletions cut 5 bases from V and 4 bases from J, with 14 bases between. In DNA form, the CDR3 reads TGTGCCAGCAGCCCTACCAACGGGGGCACTGAAGCTTTCTTT. Protein product: CASSPTNGGTEAFF.

The chain joins TRBV27 to TRBJ1-5, with 7 bases identical to TRBD1. The germline V gene has CDR1 MNHEY and CDR2 SMNVEV (reference sequence). Unmatched junction bases numbered 7, after V lost 6 bases and J lost 8 bases. The CDR3 length is 13 residues. DNA for the CDR3: TGTGCCAGCAGCGACAGGGTTACTAAGCCCCAGCATTTT. It is translated as CASSDRVTKPQHF.

The CDR3 spells CASSHSWDIEYGYTF. The CDR3 nucleotides read TGTGCCAGCAGTCACTCGTGGGACATTGAATATGGCTACACCTTC. The genes are TRBV28 and TRBJ1-2, with D perhaps matching TRBD1 (6 bases). The germline V and J ends were trimmed by 5 bases and 5 bases, with 18 bases remaining between them. The V gene's germline CDR1 is MDHEN and CDR2 SYDVKM. This CDR3 comprises 15 residues.

This chain links TRBV5-6 with TRBJ2-7; 12 bases fit TRBD2. The J segment lost 4 bases and the V segment lost 8 bases, leaving 4 bases of the junction unmatched. Germline loops: CDR1 SGHDT, CDR2 YYEEEE. This CDR3 region has 13 residues. This chain's CDR3 is CASMTSGSYEQYF. For the CDR3, the DNA is TGTGCCAGTATGACTAGCGGGAGTTACGAGCAGTACTTC. The full variable domain, rest sourced from reference TRBV5-6 and TRBJ2-7, is DAGVTQSPTHLIKTRGQQVTLRCSPKSGHDTVSWYQQALGQGPQFIFQYYEEEERQRGNFPDRFSGHQFPNYSSELNVNALLLGDSALYLCASMTSGSYEQYFGPGTRLTVT.

This sequence joins TRBV6-1 and TRBJ1-6; 7 positions match TRBD1. The V gene end was trimmed by 3 bases and the J gene end by 0 bases; junction bases not matched to a gene: 8. Germline values: CDR1 MNHNS, CDR2 SASEGT. The CDR3 length is 18 residues. The CDR3 reads CASSDMTGFYSYNSPLHF. As DNA, the CDR3 is TGTGCCAGCAGTGATATGACAGGGTTCTACTCCTATAATTCACCCCTCCACTTT.

V usage is TRBV10-3 and J usage is TRBJ2-1, with TRBD1 as a possible D gene (6 bases). V was clipped by 0 bases and J by 7 bases, with 16 bases between them. The V gene's germline CDR1 is ENHRY and CDR2 SYGVKD. The CDR3 is made up of 16 amino acids. CDR3 in amino acids: CAISESKQGWENEQFF. CDR3 bases: TGTGCCATCAGTGAGTCGAAACAGGGTTGGGAGAATGAGCAGTTCTTC.

The J gene is TRBJ1-1, the V gene TRBV6-1, with a possible D match to TRBD1 (5 bases). V was cut by 5 bases and J by 8 bases, with 9 bases left in between. CDR1 and CDR2 (germline): MNHNS, SASEGT. The CDR3 extends over 11 amino acids. Here the CDR3 DNA reads TGTGCCAGCAGTCCGGGGACCGAAGCTTTCTTT. Protein: CASSPGTEAFF.

This clone has a handful of counts. V gene TRBV21-1 combines with J gene TRBJ1-5; whether TRBD1, the table's D call, matches the DNA was not checked. TRBV21-1 is classified as a pseudogene. The CDR3 contains 16 residues. The CDR3 spells CAFWGQGVYSNQPQHF. CDR3 bases: TGTGCCTTTTGGGGACAGGGGGTATATAGCAATCAGCCCCAGCATTTT.

The gene calls are TRBV11-1 and TRBJ2-3, with D perhaps being TRBD1 or TRBD2 (5 bases each). CDR3 length equals 16 residues. Trimming stripped 5 bases from V and 6 bases from J, with 21 bases between. CDR1 SGHAT and CDR2 FQDESV come from the germline V gene (reference sequence). CDR3 coding DNA: TGTGCCAGCAGCACCGTTACTCAGGGCGGGCCGGATACGCAGTATTTT. Amino acid sequence: CASSTVTQGGPDTQYF.

The V call is TRBV7-9, the J call TRBJ2-5; either TRBD1 or TRBD2 may fit D (5 bases each). Germline loops: CDR1 SEHNR, CDR2 FQNEAQ (reference sequence). V gave up 5 bases and J gave up 1 base, with 11 bases separating them. The CDR3 is 14 residues long. The CDR3 loop reads CASSRRGPQETQYF. In DNA, the CDR3 is TGTGCCAGCAGCCGCCGGGGCCCCCAAGAGACCCAGTACTTC.

CDR3 loop: CASSALGQGASDEQYF. The CDR3 bases are TGTGCCAGCAGCGCCCTTGGGCAGGGGGCTAGCGACGAGCAGTACTTC. The chain links TRBV9 to TRBJ2-7; TRBD1 matches at 8 bases. The trim removed 3 bases at V and 5 bases at J, leaving 13 bases unmatched. Germline V gene data show CDR1 as SGDLS and CDR2 as YYNGEE. This CDR3 is built from 16 residues.

The V and J genes are TRBV13 and TRBJ2-1, with a tentative D call TRBD2 (6 bases). The CDR3 runs to 13 residues. The germline gives CDR1 PRHDT, CDR2 FYEKMQ (reference sequence). Trimming removed 3 bases at V and 8 bases at J, with 11 bases between. CDR3 region: CASSLWGVDEQFF. CDR3 DNA: TGTGCCAGCAGCTTGTGGGGGGTTGATGAGCAGTTCTTC.

This rearrangement joins TRBV5-6 to TRBJ2-5; D is undetermined. Looked up from germline, CDR1 is SGHDT and CDR2 is YYEEEE. Between the trimmed V and J ends, which lost 0 bases and 5 bases, there was a span of 17 bases. This CDR3 is 16 amino acids long. CDR3 sequence: CASSLGLKLVVETQYF. The CDR3 bases are TGTGCCAGCAGCTTGGGCCTTAAGTTGGTAGTGGAGACCCAGTACTTC. The entire variable domain, with the rest obtained from reference TRBV5-6 and TRBJ2-5, is as follows: DAGVTQSPTHLIKTRGQQVTLRCSPKSGHDTVSWYQQALGQGPQFIFQYYEEEERQRGNFPDRFSGHQFPNYSSELNVNALLLGDSALYLCASSLGLKLVVETQYFGPGTRLLVL.

The rearrangement uses TRBV13 and TRBJ1-1; no clear D gene. In germline, CDR1 is PRHDT, CDR2 FYEKMQ (reference sequence). The CDR3 sequence is 12 residues long. V lost 8 bases to trimming and J lost 0 bases, with 7 bases between them. In DNA form, the CDR3 reads TGTGCCAGCGGAAAGGTGAACACTGAAGCTTTCTTT. Its protein is CASGKVNTEAFF.

The rearrangement joins TRBV11-2 to TRBJ1-5, with D tentatively TRBD1 (5 bases). The CDR3 has 14 amino acids. Germline V gene sequence: CDR1 SGHAT, CDR2 FQNNGV. V dropped 5 bases and J dropped 4 bases, with 12 bases sitting between them. CDR3 coding DNA: TGTGCCAGCAGCCTGGGACGTTTGAATCAGCCCCAGCATTTT. The encoded protein is CASSLGRLNQPQHF.

This clone was counted a few times. The genes are TRBV5-8 and TRBJ2-7; no firm D call. The CDR3 has 13 amino acids. Trimming cost V 0 bases and J 1 base, with 5 bases left between them. Germline V gene data show CDR1 as SGHTS and CDR2 as YDEGEE. CDR3 region: CASSLEESYEQYF. The CDR3 DNA reads as TGTGCCAGCAGCTTGGAGGAATCCTACGAGCAGTACTTC. The full variable domain, in which reference TRBV5-8 and TRBJ2-7 provide the parts outside the CDR3, is EAGVTQSPTHLIKTRGQQATLRCSPISGHTSVYWYQQALGLGLQFLLWYDEGEERNRGNFPPRFSGRQFPNYSSELNVNALELEDSALYLCASSLEESYEQYFGPGTRLTVT.

This chain connects TRBV27 to TRBJ1-4; no reliable D call. V lost 4 bases and J lost 5, with 11 bases in between. The CDR3 has 14 amino acids. Germline values: CDR1 MNHEY, CDR2 SMNVEV (reference sequence). For the CDR3, the DNA is TGTGCCAGCAGTTGGGCAGGAAACAATGAAAAACTGTTTTTT. This sequence encodes CASSWAGNNEKLFF.

This CDR3 reads CASSQGQGPHYEQYF. Written as DNA, the CDR3 is TGTGCCAGCAGTCAAGGACAGGGACCCCACTACGAGCAGTACTTC. The rearrangement links TRBV2 to TRBJ2-7; 8 positions agree with TRBD1. The germline gives CDR1 SNHLY, CDR2 FYNNEI. The CDR3 loop spans 15 amino acids. With 5 bases clipped from V and 3 bases from J, the junction kept 9 bases outside the gene matches.

This clone was seen only once. The gene calls are TRBV9 and TRBJ2-2, with a tentative D call TRBD2 (7 bases). Trimming pared 6 bases from V and 4 bases from J, leaving 13 bases between. This CDR3 region has 14 residues. Germline CDR1 is SGDLS and CDR2 is YYNGEE. The CDR3 spells CASNGGAGTGELFF. Here the CDR3 DNA reads TGTGCCAGCAATGGGGGGGCTGGCACCGGGGAGCTGTTTTTT. The full variable domain, with the rest looked up from reference TRBV9 and TRBJ2-2, is DSGVTQTPKHLITATGQRVTLRCSPRSGDLSVYWYQQSLDQGLQFLIQYYNGEERAKGNILERFSAQQFPDLHSELNLSSLELGDSALYFCASNGGAGTGELFFGEGSRLTVL.

This sequence joins TRBV10-2 and TRBJ1-1; D is uncertain. The CDR3 spans 15 residues. The germline CDR1 and CDR2 sequences are WSHSY and SAAADI. V was clipped by 7 bases and J by 1 base, with 16 bases between them. CDR3 bases: TGCGCCAGCACCCAAAGTGAGGAACCGAACACTGAAGCTTTCTTT. Its translation: CASTQSEEPNTEAFF.

CDR3 protein: CASSASAGEYYNEQFF. As DNA, the CDR3 is TGTGCCAGCAGTGCCTCGGCGGGGGAGTACTACAATGAGCAGTTCTTC. The J gene is TRBJ2-1, the V gene TRBV27, with 7 bases fitting TRBD2. Germline assignment: CDR1 MNHEY and CDR2 SMNVEV (reference sequence). V lost 5 bases to trimming and J lost 3 bases; unmatched junction nucleotides: 10. This CDR3 region has 16 residues.

The rearrangement uses TRBV13 and TRBJ2-1, with D uncertain. The germline CDR1 and CDR2 sequences are PRHDT and FYEKMQ (reference sequence). Trimming removed 2 bases from V and 7 bases from J, with 15 bases in between. The CDR3 consists of 15 residues. The CDR3 loop reads CASSLSNLPLNEQFF. The DNA for the CDR3 is TGTGCCAGCAGCTTATCCAATTTGCCTTTAAATGAGCAGTTCTTC.

The rearrangement joins TRBV9 to TRBJ2-5, with D uncertain. Germline CDR1 SGDLS, CDR2 YYNGEE. This CDR3 is built from 14 residues. V was cut by 0 bases and J by 2 bases, with 8 bases left in between. Here the CDR3 reads CASSVGNSQETQYF. The CDR3 DNA reads as TGTGCCAGCAGCGTAGGAAACAGTCAAGAGACCCAGTACTTC.

CDR3 nucleotides: TGTGCCACCAGCAGAGATCGGGGGATGTACCAAGAGACCCAGTACTTC. Protein product: CATSRDRGMYQETQYF. The chain combines TRBV15 with TRBJ2-5, with D maybe TRBD2 (6 bases). The CDR3 contains 16 residues. Germline V gene sequence: CDR1 LNHNV, CDR2 YYDKDF (reference sequence). V gave up 0 bases and J gave up 0 bases, with 11 bases separating them.

The genes are TRBV12-5 and TRBJ1-1, with D unresolved. The CDR3 covers 15 residues. The germline V gene has CDR1 LGHNT and CDR2 FRNRAP. Trimming pared 1 base from V and 4 bases from J, leaving 13 bases between. The CDR3 protein is CASGLDHNKGTEAFF. CDR3 DNA: TGTGCTAGTGGTTTGGACCATAACAAGGGCACTGAAGCTTTCTTT.

V usage is TRBV4-1 and J usage is TRBJ1-6; unclear D gene. The length of the CDR3 is 18 residues. Germline V gives CDR1 MGHRA, CDR2 YSYEKL. Trimming took off 0 bases at V and 0 bases at J, with 12 bases between the two ends. The chain's CDR3 is CASSQDPIVSSYNSPLHF. Here the CDR3 DNA reads TGCGCCAGCAGCCAAGACCCAATAGTTAGCTCCTATAATTCACCCCTCCACTTT.

This chain joins TRBV30 and TRBJ2-5; D remains unclear. CDR3 length equals 12 residues. Germline V gene lookup returns CDR1 GTSNPN and CDR2 SVGIG (reference sequence). Trimming took 5 bases from V and 2 from J, leaving 9 bases between them. CDR3 sequence reads: CAWGDSQETQYF. The CDR3 nucleotides read TGTGCCTGGGGCGACTCGCAAGAGACCCAGTACTTC.